Below, one T cell receptor (beta chain) is given with its context. Its specificity is not known. The data were taken from a study of T cells in localized non-small cell lung cancer. Notes on the study in general: A single tumor region was sequenced, leaving heterogeneity possible. A median roughly 57 of the top 100 tumor clones appeared in adjacent lung. There was an association of higher blood T cell density with longer overall survival.

The trim removed 5 bases at V and 0 bases at J, leaving 6 bases unmatched. Germline values: CDR1 SGHRS, CDR2 YFSETQ. CDR3 length: 15 amino acids. Only in-frame clones appear in the TCRdb table, and some are missing; sequencing was by immunoSEQ multiplex PCR. The data contain roughly 16,000 clones, more than 80% of them singletons. The chain links TRBV5-1 to TRBJ2-3, with TRBD1 identical over 7 bases. The receptor was isolated from an older female donor with stage I squamous cell lung carcinoma. The specimen comprised peripheral blood, sampled before any cancer treatment. As DNA, the CDR3 is TGCGCCAGCAGACCAACAGGGGCTAGCACAGATACGCAGTATTTT. Protein sequence: CASRPTGASTDTQYF.